These 25 T cell receptor beta chains were sequenced from one sample in a study of T cell repertoires in cytomegalovirus infection. TCRdb reanalysed the reads using MiXCR and keeps one entry per CDR3 protein. The table includes fewer than 550,000 distinct CDR3 sequences, less than 30% detected once. Sequencing was performed on PBMCs. Source of these receptors: a human donor in good health (CMV status not recorded). Some clones in this sample may be carry-over from other donors' samples.

This clonotype was found many times. This rearrangement joins TRBV7-2 to TRBJ2-5, with 7 bases fitting TRBD2. J lost 4 bases, V lost 9 bases, and 11 bases had no gene match. Per germline, CDR1 SGHTA and CDR2 FQGNSA. This CDR3 is built from 14 residues. The CDR3 spells CASKRTGGGETQYF. The DNA of the CDR3 is TGTGCCAGTAAGAGGACGGGAGGTGGAGAGACCCAGTACTTC.

The chain combines TRBV20-1 with TRBJ2-7; either TRBD1 or TRBD2 may fit D (5 bases each). Germline V gene lookup returns CDR1 DFQATT and CDR2 SNEGSKA (reference sequence). The germline V and J ends were trimmed by 3 bases and 3 bases, with 15 bases remaining between them. The CDR3 sequence is 14 residues long. The chain's CDR3 is CSASRGAQIYEQYF. The DNA of the CDR3 is TGCAGTGCTAGCAGAGGGGCGCAGATCTACGAGCAGTACTTC.

Many counts were recorded for this clonotype. This chain links TRBV7-9 with TRBJ2-3; the D is unclear. Germline V lookup: CDR1 SEHNR, CDR2 FQNEAQ (reference sequence). The CDR3 sequence is 14 residues long. Trimming stripped 5 bases from V and 2 bases from J, with 11 bases between. In DNA form, the CDR3 reads TGTGCCAGCAGCCCTCTGTCCACCACAGATACGCAGTATTTT. Its translation: CASSPLSTTDTQYF.

The rearrangement uses TRBV6-1 and TRBJ2-7; a weak D match, TRBD2 (5 bases). CDR1 and CDR2 from the germline V gene are MNHNS and SASEGT. V was trimmed by 6 bases and J by 2 bases, leaving 14 bases between them. The CDR3 loop spans 14 amino acids. The CDR3, as DNA: TGTGCCAGCAGAGAACTCGGGCGGGCCTACGAGCAGTACGTC. Its protein product is CASRELGRAYEQYV.

This chain connects TRBV14 to TRBJ2-5, with TRBD2 as a possible D gene (6 bases). The germline V and J ends were trimmed by 3 bases and 5 bases, with 22 bases remaining between them. CDR3 length: 17 amino acids. CDR1 and CDR2 (germline): SGHDN, FVKESK. The CDR3 bases are TGTGCCAGCAGCCAGATGGCGGGACGGACACCCGGGGAGACCCAGTACTTC. Amino acids: CASSQMAGRTPGETQYF.

This chain joins TRBV4-3 and TRBJ1-6; TRBD1 agrees at 10 bases. With 1 base clipped from V and 7 bases from J, the junction kept 7 bases outside the gene matches. CDR1 is LGHNA, CDR2 YSLEER, per germline. The CDR3 spans 17 residues. CDR3 protein: CASSQGRLTGGNSPLHF. The DNA for the CDR3 is TGCGCCAGCAGCCAAGGCCGTTTGACAGGGGGCAATTCACCCCTCCACTTT.

This clonotype was counted only a few times. The V call is TRBV19, the J call TRBJ2-3; D remains ambiguous. This CDR3 is 15 amino acids long. The germline V gene has CDR1 LNHDA and CDR2 SQIVND (reference sequence). Trimming left V 5 bases short and J 2 bases short, with 14 bases between. This chain's CDR3 is CASSANRASTDTQYF. The CDR3 region has the DNA TGTGCCAGTAGTGCGAATAGGGCCTCCACAGATACGCAGTATTTT.

The chain recombines TRBV5-4 with TRBJ2-7, with TRBD2 identical over 7 bases. The length of the CDR3 is 13 residues. V lost 4 bases and J lost 5; bases outside the gene matches: 6. Germline CDR1 and CDR2: SGHNT and YYREEE (reference sequence). The CDR3 DNA reads as TGTGCCAGCAGCCCGGGACTAACGGACGAGCAGTACTTC. This translates into CASSPGLTDEQYF.

This clonotype was counted only a few times. This may arise from a read error, as a much more abundant clone is one base away. The rearrangement links TRBV28 to TRBJ1-5; 9 positions match TRBD1. Trimming cost V 10 bases and J 3 bases; bases outside gene matches: 4. CDR3 length: 13 residues. The germline V gene encodes CDR1 MDHEN and CDR2 SYDVKM. In nucleotides, the CDR3 is TGTGCCACCCGGGACAGGGACAATCAGCCCCAGCATTTT. Encoded protein: CATRDRDNQPQHF.

This clonotype appeared many times. The chain joins TRBV12-3 or TRBV12-4 to TRBJ1-1; tentatively, D is TRBD1 (5 bases). CDR3 length: 14 residues. Trimming shortened V by 3 bases and J by 4 bases, and 12 bases separated the two germline ends. The CDR3 is CASSFQGWGTEAFF. DNA of the CDR3: TGTGCCAGCAGTTTTCAGGGATGGGGCACTGAAGCTTTCTTT.

In its sample, this clonotype was seen a few times. This sequence joins TRBV27 and TRBJ2-6; no definite D call. Trimming shortened V by 0 bases and J by 0 bases, and 12 bases separated the two germline ends. Germline V lookup: CDR1 MNHEY, CDR2 SMNVEV (reference sequence). This CDR3 is built from 18 residues. The CDR3 region has the DNA TGTGCCAGCAGTTTATCGGCGGTTACCTTCTCTGGGGCCAACGTCCTGACTTTC. Its translation is CASSLSAVTFSGANVLTF.

The V call is TRBV14, the J call TRBJ2-5; tentative D call: TRBD1 (6 bases). V was pared by 4 bases and J by 2 bases, with 14 bases between. This CDR3 is 15 amino acids long. Germline V gene lookup returns CDR1 SGHDN and CDR2 FVKESK. Written as DNA, the CDR3 is TGTGCCAGCAGCCTCCAGGACAGAAAACAAGAGACCCAGTACTTC. Translating it yields CASSLQDRKQETQYF.

This clonotype was picked up a small number of times. The rearrangement links TRBV7-8 to TRBJ2-2; TRBD2 is a possible D gene (5 bases). Trimming removed 5 bases at V and 6 bases at J, with 7 bases between. The V gene's germline CDR1 is SGHVS and CDR2 FQNEAQ. The CDR3 extends over 12 amino acids. The CDR3 reads CASSRDAGELFF. Here the CDR3 DNA reads TGTGCCAGCAGCCGGGATGCCGGGGAGCTGTTTTTT.

At least ten counts were recorded for this clonotype. The CDR3 region is CASSLSSTPSEQYF. CDR3 nucleotide sequence: TGTGCCAGCAGTTTAAGCAGTACCCCCTCCGAGCAGTACTTC. The chain links TRBV12-3 or TRBV12-4 to TRBJ2-7; D is unresolved. The CDR3 runs to 14 residues. V shed 2 bases and J shed 6 bases, with 14 bases lying between them.

This clonotype was recorded many times. CDR3 DNA: TGTGCCAGCAGTTTAAGTTATCAGCCCCAGCATTTT. This gives the protein CASSLSYQPQHF. The rearrangement joins TRBV12-3 or TRBV12-4 to TRBJ1-5; D uncertain. The length of the CDR3 is 12 residues. The V end lost 2 bases, the J end lost 5 bases, and 4 bases lay between the germline ends.

This rearrangement joins TRBV20-1 to TRBJ2-3; TRBD1 agrees at 7 bases. In germline, CDR1 is DFQATT, CDR2 SNEGSKA (reference sequence). J was trimmed by 0 bases and V by 0 bases; bases with no gene match: 6. CDR3 size: 16 residues. CDR3 amino acids: CSARDWAGGSTDTQYF. The CDR3 DNA is TGCAGTGCTAGAGATTGGGCAGGGGGTAGCACAGATACGCAGTATTTT.

This clonotype was observed a few times. The chain links TRBV7-3 to TRBJ2-1; 7 bases map to TRBD2. J was trimmed by 6 bases and V by 5 bases; bases with no gene match: 7. The CDR3 is 14 amino acids. Germline V gene sequence: CDR1 SGHTA, CDR2 FQGTGA. CDR3 DNA: TGTGCCAGCAGCCCGTATAGCGGGTTCAATGAGCAGTTCTTC. It codes for CASSPYSGFNEQFF.

The CDR3 sequence: CASSEGSGRANEQFF. The CDR3 coding sequence is TGTGCCAGCAGTGAAGGTAGCGGGAGAGCGAATGAGCAGTTCTTC. J is TRBJ2-1 and V is TRBV2; 9 positions agree with TRBD2. The CDR3 consists of 15 residues. Germline V gene sequence: CDR1 SNHLY, CDR2 FYNNEI. V was clipped by 1 base and J by 7 bases; unmatched bases: 5.

This chain uses TRBV3-1 with TRBJ2-1, with 10 bases lining up with TRBD2. With 6 bases clipped from V and 4 bases from J, the junction kept 6 bases outside the gene matches. The length of the CDR3 is 15 residues. Germline CDR1 LGHDT, CDR2 YNNKEL (reference sequence). The CDR3 coding sequence is TGTGCCAGCAGGATGGGACTAGCGTTATACAATGAGCAGTTCTTC. Its translation: CASRMGLALYNEQFF.

The chain employs TRBV5-4 and TRBJ2-1, with TRBD2 identical over 9 bases. Germline V gene data show CDR1 as SGHNT and CDR2 as YYREEE (reference sequence). This CDR3 has 18 amino acids. V lost 0 bases and J lost 1; bases outside the gene matches: 8. This CDR3 is CASSLGLAGLGSYNEQFF. The CDR3, as DNA: TGTGCCAGCAGCTTGGGCCTAGCGGGATTGGGTTCCTACAATGAGCAGTTCTTC.

The chain uses TRBV9 and TRBJ1-4; TRBD1 matches at 8 bases. The CDR3 extends over 15 amino acids. The germline V gene has CDR1 SGDLS and CDR2 YYNGEE. Trimming cost V 2 bases and J 3 bases; bases outside gene matches: 3. The CDR3, as DNA: TGTGCCAGCAGCGTCTCGGGACAGGCTAATGAAAAACTGTTTTTT. Translated, it gives CASSVSGQANEKLFF.

The rearrangement links TRBV20-1 to TRBJ2-1, with TRBD2 matching 10 bases. Unmatched junction bases numbered 9, after V lost 6 bases and J lost 4 bases. Germline assignment: CDR1 DFQATT and CDR2 SNEGSKA (reference sequence). CDR3 length: 15 amino acids. The DNA of the CDR3 is TGCAGTGCACAATCCGGGACTAGCGTATACAATGAGCAGTTCTTC. Translating gives CSAQSGTSVYNEQFF.

The chain employs TRBV29-1 and TRBJ2-3; the D is unclear. The CDR3 has 12 residues. Germline V gene sequence: CDR1 SQVTM, CDR2 ANQGSEA. The V end lost 7 bases, the J end lost 2 bases, and 10 bases lay between the germline ends. CDR3 sequence reads: CSAGLYTDTQYF. For the CDR3, the DNA is TGCAGCGCCGGCTTGTACACAGATACGCAGTATTTT.

This clonotype was detected only a few times. The chain joins TRBV18 to TRBJ1-5, with TRBD1 identical over 11 bases. From germline, CDR1 is KGHSH and CDR2 LQKENI. This CDR3 has 17 amino acids. J gave up 2 bases and V 3 bases, and 6 bases lay outside the gene matches. Here the CDR3 DNA reads TGTGCCAGCTCACCTGGGACAGGGGGTAGCGGCAATCAGCCCCAGCATTTT. As protein: CASSPGTGGSGNQPQHF.

This clonotype was observed at least ten times. V usage is TRBV19 and J usage is TRBJ2-3; tentative D call: TRBD1 (5 bases). This CDR3 is built from 12 residues. V was trimmed by 0 bases and J by 11 bases, leaving 9 bases between them. Germline V gene sequence: CDR1 LNHDA, CDR2 SQIVND (reference sequence). The CDR3 sequence is CASSIDRGQQYF. CDR3 in DNA: TGTGCCAGTAGTATAGATCGAGGACAGCAGTATTTT.